This T cell receptor beta chain was documented in a study of cytomegalovirus exposure and HLA in healthy donors. Findings and caveats of the study: Information on immune exposure was restricted to one variable (CMV serostatus). What a later analysis showed was that several of the most significant clusters appeared linked to common viral pathogens. Most of the TCR beta V segments (in an earlier analysis) were productive either about 87% or about 30% of the time.

With respect to this clone: Its antigen is currently unknown.

Each donor was nominally healthy when sampled (though unrecorded immune exposures were likely). With 60 Vbeta and 13 Jbeta primers, the PCR was carried out. This table comes from immunoSEQ multiplex PCR, and its TCRdb copy is limited to in-frame clones, with some not included. The sample consists of some 150,000 clones, 70% to 80% of them appearing once. Trimming cost V 3 bases and J 4 bases; bases outside gene matches: 6. The germline V gene encodes CDR1 GTSNPN and CDR2 SVGIG (reference sequence). This CDR3 spans 14 amino acids. This TCR came from a man younger than 35 in good health and CMV-seronegative. Input material: PBMCs. The chain employs TRBV30 and TRBJ1-1; TRBD1 matches at 9 bases. This chain's CDR3 is CAWRKGTGSTEAFF. The CDR3 coding sequence is TGTGCCTGGAGAAAGGGGACAGGGAGCACTGAAGCTTTCTTT. The full variable domain, completed using reference TRBV30 and TRBJ1-1, is SQTIHQWPATLVQPVGSPLSLECTVEGTSNPNLYWYRQAAGRGLQLLFYSVGIGQISSEVPQNLSASRPQDRQFILSSKKLLLSDSGFYLCAWRKGTGSTEAFFGQGTRLTVV.